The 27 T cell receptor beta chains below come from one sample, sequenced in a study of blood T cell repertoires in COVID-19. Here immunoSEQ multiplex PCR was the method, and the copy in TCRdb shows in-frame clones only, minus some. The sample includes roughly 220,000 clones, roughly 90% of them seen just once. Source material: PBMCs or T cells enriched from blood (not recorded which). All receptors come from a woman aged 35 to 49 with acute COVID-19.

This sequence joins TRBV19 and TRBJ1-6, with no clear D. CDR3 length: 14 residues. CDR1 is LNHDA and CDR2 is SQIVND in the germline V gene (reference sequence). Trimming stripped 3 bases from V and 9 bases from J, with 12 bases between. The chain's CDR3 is CASSILSTSSPLHF. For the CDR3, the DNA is TGTGCCAGTAGTATTTTATCGACTAGTTCACCCCTCCACTTT.

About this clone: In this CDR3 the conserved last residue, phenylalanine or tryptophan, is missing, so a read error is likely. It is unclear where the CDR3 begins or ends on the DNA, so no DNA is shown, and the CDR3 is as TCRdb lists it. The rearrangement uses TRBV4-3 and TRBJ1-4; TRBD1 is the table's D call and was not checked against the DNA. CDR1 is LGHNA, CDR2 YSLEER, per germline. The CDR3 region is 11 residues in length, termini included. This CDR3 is CASSQGRDREA.

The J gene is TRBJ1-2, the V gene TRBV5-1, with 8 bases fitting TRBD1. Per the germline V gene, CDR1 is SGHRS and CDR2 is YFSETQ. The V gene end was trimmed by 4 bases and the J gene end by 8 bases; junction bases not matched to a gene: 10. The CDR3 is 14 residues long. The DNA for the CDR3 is TGCGCCAGCAGCATTGGACAGGGAAGTAACGGCTACACCTTC. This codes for CASSIGQGSNGYTF.

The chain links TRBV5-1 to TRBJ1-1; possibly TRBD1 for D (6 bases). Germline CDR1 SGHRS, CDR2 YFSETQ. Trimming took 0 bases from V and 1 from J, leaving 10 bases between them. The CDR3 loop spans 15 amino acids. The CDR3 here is CASSLDGGRNTEAFF. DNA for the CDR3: TGCGCCAGCAGCTTGGATGGGGGCAGGAACACTGAAGCTTTCTTT.

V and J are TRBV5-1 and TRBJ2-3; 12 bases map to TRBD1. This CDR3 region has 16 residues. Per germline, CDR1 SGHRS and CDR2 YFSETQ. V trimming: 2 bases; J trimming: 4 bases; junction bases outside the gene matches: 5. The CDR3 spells CASSLTGTGGPDTQYF. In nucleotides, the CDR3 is TGCGCCAGCAGCTTAACCGGGACAGGGGGCCCAGATACGCAGTATTTT.

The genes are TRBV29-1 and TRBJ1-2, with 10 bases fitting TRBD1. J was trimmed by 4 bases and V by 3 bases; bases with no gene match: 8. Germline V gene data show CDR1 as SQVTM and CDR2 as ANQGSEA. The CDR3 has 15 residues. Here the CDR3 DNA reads TGCAGCGTTGACGAAGGGACAGGGGAGATCTATGGCTACACCTTC. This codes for CSVDEGTGEIYGYTF.

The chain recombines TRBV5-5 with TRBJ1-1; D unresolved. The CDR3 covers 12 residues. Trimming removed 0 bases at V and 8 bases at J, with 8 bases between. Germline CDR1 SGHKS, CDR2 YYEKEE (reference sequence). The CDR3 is CASSLAGREAFF. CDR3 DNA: TGTGCCAGCAGCTTGGCTGGCAGGGAAGCTTTCTTT.

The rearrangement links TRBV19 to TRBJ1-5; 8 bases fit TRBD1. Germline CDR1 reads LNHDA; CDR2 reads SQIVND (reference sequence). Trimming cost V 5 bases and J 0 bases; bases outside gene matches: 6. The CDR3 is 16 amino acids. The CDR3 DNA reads TGTGCCAGTAGTGCCTCGGACAGGGTTAGCAATCAGCCCCAGCATTTT. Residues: CASSASDRVSNQPQHF.

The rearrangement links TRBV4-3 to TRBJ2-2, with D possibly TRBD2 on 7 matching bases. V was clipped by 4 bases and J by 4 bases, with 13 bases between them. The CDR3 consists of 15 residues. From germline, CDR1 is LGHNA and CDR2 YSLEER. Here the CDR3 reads CASSPRGATTGELFF. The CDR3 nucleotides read TGCGCCAGCAGCCCTCGGGGGGCGACCACCGGGGAGCTGTTTTTT.

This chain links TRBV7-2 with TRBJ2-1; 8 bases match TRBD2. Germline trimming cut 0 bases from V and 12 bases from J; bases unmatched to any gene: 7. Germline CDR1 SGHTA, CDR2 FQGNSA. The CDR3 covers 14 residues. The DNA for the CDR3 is TGTGCCAGCAGCTTAGCGCTTGCGGGGGGAGCGCAGTTCTTC. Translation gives CASSLALAGGAQFF.

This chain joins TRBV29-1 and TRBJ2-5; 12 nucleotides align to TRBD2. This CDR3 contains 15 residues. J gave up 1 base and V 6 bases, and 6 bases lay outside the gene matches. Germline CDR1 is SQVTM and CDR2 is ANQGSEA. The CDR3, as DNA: TGCAGCGTGGCGACTAGCGGGGGAACCCAAGAGACCCAGTACTTC. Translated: CSVATSGGTQETQYF.

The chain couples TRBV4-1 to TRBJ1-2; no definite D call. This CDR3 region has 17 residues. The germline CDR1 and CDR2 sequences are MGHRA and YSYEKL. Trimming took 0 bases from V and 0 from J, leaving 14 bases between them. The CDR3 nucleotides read TGCGCCAGCAGCCAAGATAACCCTGAGGCAACTAACTATGGCTACACCTTC. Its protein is CASSQDNPEATNYGYTF.

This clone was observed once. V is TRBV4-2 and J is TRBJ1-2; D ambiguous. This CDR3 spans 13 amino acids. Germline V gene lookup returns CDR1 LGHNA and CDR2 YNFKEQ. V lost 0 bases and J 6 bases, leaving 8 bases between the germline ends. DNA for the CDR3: TGTGCCAGCAGCCAAGAGGGCGTAAATGGCTACACCTTC. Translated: CASSQEGVNGYTF.

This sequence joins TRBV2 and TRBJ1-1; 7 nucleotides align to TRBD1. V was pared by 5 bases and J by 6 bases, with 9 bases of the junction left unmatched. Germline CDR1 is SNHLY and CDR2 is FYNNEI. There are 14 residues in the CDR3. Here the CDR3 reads CASSTGERRAEAFF. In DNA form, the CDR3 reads TGTGCCAGCAGTACAGGGGAGAGAAGGGCTGAAGCTTTCTTT.

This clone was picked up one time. CDR3 region: CASSSLPGGNTEAFF. The DNA for the CDR3 is TGTGCCAGCAGCTCTCTCCCGGGAGGGAACACTGAAGCTTTCTTT. This chain connects TRBV7-6 to TRBJ1-1; no clear D gene. The CDR3 spans 15 residues. V gave up 4 bases and J gave up 1 base, with 13 bases separating them. Looked up from germline, CDR1 is SGHVS and CDR2 is FNYEAQ.

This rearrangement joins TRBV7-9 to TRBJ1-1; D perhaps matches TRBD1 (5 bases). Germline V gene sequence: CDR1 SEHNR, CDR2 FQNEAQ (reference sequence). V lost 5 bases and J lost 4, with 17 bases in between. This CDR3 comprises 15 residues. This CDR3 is CASSPMDTSGTEAFF. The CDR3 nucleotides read TGTGCCAGCAGCCCTATGGACACTTCGGGCACTGAAGCTTTCTTT.

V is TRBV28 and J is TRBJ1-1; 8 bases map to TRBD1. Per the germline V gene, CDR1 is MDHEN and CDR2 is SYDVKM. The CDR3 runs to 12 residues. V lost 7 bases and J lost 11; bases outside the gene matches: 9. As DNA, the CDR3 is TGTGCCAGCACCCAGGACAGGGTCTCGGCTTTCTTT. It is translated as CASTQDRVSAFF.

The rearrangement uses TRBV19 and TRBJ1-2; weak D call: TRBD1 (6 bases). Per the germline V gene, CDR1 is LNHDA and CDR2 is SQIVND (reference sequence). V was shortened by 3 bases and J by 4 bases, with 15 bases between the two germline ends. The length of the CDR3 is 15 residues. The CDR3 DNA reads TGTGCCAGTAGTATGGGAACAGGGCCCCCCTATGGCTACACCTTC. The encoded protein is CASSMGTGPPYGYTF.

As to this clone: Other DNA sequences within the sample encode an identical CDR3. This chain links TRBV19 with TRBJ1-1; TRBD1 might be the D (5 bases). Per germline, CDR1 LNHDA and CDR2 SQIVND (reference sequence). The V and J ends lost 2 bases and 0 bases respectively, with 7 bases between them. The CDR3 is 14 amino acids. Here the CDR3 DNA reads TGTGCCAGTAGTATAAGGGGCATGAACACTGAAGCTTTCTTT. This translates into CASSIRGMNTEAFF.

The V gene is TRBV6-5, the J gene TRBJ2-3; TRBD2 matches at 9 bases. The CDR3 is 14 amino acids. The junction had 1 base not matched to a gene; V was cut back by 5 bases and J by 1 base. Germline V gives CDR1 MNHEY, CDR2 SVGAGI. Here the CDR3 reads CASSRLAGTDTQYF. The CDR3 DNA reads TGTGCCAGCAGTAGACTAGCGGGCACAGATACGCAGTATTTT.

CDR3 region: CASSSSANVLTF. The CDR3 DNA is TGTGCCAGCAGCTCATCAGCCAACGTCCTGACTTTC. The chain employs TRBV9 and TRBJ2-6, with D unclear. Germline V gene sequence: CDR1 SGDLS, CDR2 YYNGEE. Trimming removed 4 bases from V and 7 bases from J, with 6 bases in between. CDR3 length: 12 residues. Drawing the rest from reference TRBV9 and TRBJ2-6, the complete variable domain is DSGVTQTPKHLITATGQRVTLRCSPRSGDLSVYWYQQSLDQGLQFLIQYYNGEERAKGNILERFSAQQFPDLHSELNLSSLELGDSALYFCASSSSANVLTFGAGSRLTVL.

CDR3 sequence: CASSPFRQGPTDTQYF. The CDR3 DNA reads TGTGCCAGCAGCCCCTTCCGCCAGGGTCCCACAGATACGCAGTATTTT. The V call is TRBV9, the J call TRBJ2-3; D is perhaps TRBD1 (5 bases). The CDR3 is made up of 16 amino acids. Germline lookup yields CDR1 SGDLS and CDR2 YYNGEE. V was pared by 4 bases and J by 2 bases, with 17 bases between.

Here the CDR3 DNA reads TGTGCCAGTAGGCAACAGGGGGGGCCTGGCTACACCTTC. It translates to CASRQQGGPGYTF. V usage is TRBV19 and J usage is TRBJ1-2; 8 bases are shared with TRBD1. Germline V gives CDR1 LNHDA, CDR2 SQIVND (reference sequence). V was pared by 6 bases and J by 7 bases, with 7 bases of the junction left unmatched. The CDR3 totals 13 residues.

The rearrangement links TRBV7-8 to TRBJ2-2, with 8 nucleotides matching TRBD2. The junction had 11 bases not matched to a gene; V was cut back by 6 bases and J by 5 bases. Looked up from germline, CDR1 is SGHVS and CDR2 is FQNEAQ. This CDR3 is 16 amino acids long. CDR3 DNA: TGTGCCAGCAGATTTAGCGGGGAGGTTAGGACCGGGGAGCTGTTTTTT. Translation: CASRFSGEVRTGELFF.

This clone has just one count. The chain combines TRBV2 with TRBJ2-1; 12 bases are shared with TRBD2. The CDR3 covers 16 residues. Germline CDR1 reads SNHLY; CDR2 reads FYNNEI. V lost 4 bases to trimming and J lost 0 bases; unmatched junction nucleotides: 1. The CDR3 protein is CASSGLAGASYNEQFF. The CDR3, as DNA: TGTGCCAGCAGTGGACTAGCGGGGGCCTCCTACAATGAGCAGTTCTTC.

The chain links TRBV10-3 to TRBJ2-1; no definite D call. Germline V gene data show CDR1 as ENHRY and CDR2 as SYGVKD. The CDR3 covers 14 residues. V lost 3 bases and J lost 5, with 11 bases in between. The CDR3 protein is CAISEVGTNNEQFF. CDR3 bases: TGTGCCATCAGTGAAGTGGGCACCAACAATGAGCAGTTCTTC.

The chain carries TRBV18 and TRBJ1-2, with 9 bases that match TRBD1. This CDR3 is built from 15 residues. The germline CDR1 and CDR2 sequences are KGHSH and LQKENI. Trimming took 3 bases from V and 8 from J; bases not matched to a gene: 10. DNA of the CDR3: TGTGCCAGCTCACCGAGTCCGGGACAGGGTAAAGGCTACACCTTC. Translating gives CASSPSPGQGKGYTF.